One sample yielded the 14 T cell receptor beta chains listed below, sequenced in a study of PD-1 blockade in classical Hodgkin lymphoma. Libraries were prepared by immunoSEQ multiplex PCR; TCRdb keeps only in-frame clonotypes and omits some of them. The sample yields about 7,600 clones, approximately 80% seen once. Every patient relapsed after autologous stem cell transplantation, and brentuximab vedotin exposure varied. The CD4+ T cells used were purified from thawed PBMCs through magnetic negative selection. Sequencing was performed on CD4+ T cells from blood, taken at baseline. Receptor source: a human donor with classical Hodgkin lymphoma.

Only a few counts were recorded for this clone. The chain carries TRBV6-5 and TRBJ1-2, with 7 nucleotides matching TRBD1. The V and J ends lost 6 bases and 0 bases, in that order; junction bases with no gene match: 1. This CDR3 comprises 13 residues. CDR1 MNHEY and CDR2 SVGAGI come from the germline V gene. As DNA, the CDR3 is TGTGCCAGCAGGGGGACAGCTAACTATGGCTACACCTTC. Translating it yields CASRGTANYGYTF.

CDR3 in DNA: TGTGCCAGCAGCTCTAGCTCCAAGCAGTTCTTC. Translating gives CASSSSSKQFF. The chain recombines TRBV11-2 with TRBJ2-1; weak D call: TRBD2 (5 bases). The germline V gene encodes CDR1 SGHAT and CDR2 FQNNGV. The V gene lost 4 bases and the J gene lost 11 bases, with 9 bases spanning the gap. CDR3 length: 11 residues.

The V gene is TRBV6-6, the J gene TRBJ1-3; 7 nucleotides align to TRBD1. This CDR3 contains 14 residues. V was clipped by 6 bases and J by 4 bases; unmatched bases: 6. Germline V gene lookup returns CDR1 MNHNY and CDR2 SVGAGI (reference sequence). CDR3 coding DNA: TGTGCCAGCAGCCTGGGACAGAGAGGAAACACCATATATTTT. Its translation: CASSLGQRGNTIYF.

The chain employs TRBV18 and TRBJ2-2, with a possible D match to TRBD2 (5 bases). CDR3 size: 16 residues. V lost 0 bases and J lost 6, with 14 bases in between. Germline-derived CDR1 and CDR2 are KGHSH and LQKENI. The CDR3, as DNA: TGTGCCAGCTCACCACCGGCCCTGGCGGGTTCCGGGGAGCTGTTTTTT. Its translation is CASSPPALAGSGELFF. Full variable domain (rest looked up from reference TRBV18 and TRBJ2-2): NAGVMQNPRHLVRRRGQEARLRCSPMKGHSHVYWYRQLPEEGLKFMVYLQKENIIDESGMPKERFSAEFPKEGPSILRIQQVVRGDSAAYFCASSPPALAGSGELFFGEGSRLTVL.

This clone was seen once. The chain uses TRBV7-8 and TRBJ2-2, with D perhaps matching TRBD1 (5 bases). Germline V lookup: CDR1 SGHVS, CDR2 FQNEAQ. Trimming shortened V by 1 base and J by 5 bases, and 11 bases separated the two germline ends. The CDR3 consists of 15 residues. CDR3 region: CASSLGQGYTGELFF. In DNA, the CDR3 is TGTGCCAGCAGCTTAGGTCAGGGTTATACCGGGGAGCTGTTTTTT.

This chain uses TRBV7-3 with TRBJ2-1, with 15 bases matching TRBD2. Looked up from germline, CDR1 is SGHTA and CDR2 is FQGTGA. Losses at the gene ends were 4 bases for V and 7 bases for J; bases not matched to a gene: 2. The CDR3 covers 15 residues. The CDR3 region is CASSSGLAGGNEQFF. The CDR3 coding sequence is TGTGCCAGCAGCTCGGGACTAGCGGGGGGTAATGAGCAGTTCTTC.

The chain joins TRBV18 to TRBJ1-1; 7 bases fit TRBD1. The CDR3 length is 13 residues. Germline lookup yields CDR1 KGHSH and CDR2 LQKENI. The V gene end was trimmed by 6 bases and the J gene end by 0 bases; junction bases not matched to a gene: 1. The CDR3: CASSTGLNTEAFF. DNA for the CDR3: TGTGCCAGCTCGACAGGGTTGAACACTGAAGCTTTCTTT.

The J gene is TRBJ1-2, the V gene TRBV10-3; the D gene is possibly TRBD1 (6 bases). Trimming stripped 3 bases from V and 5 bases from J, with 19 bases between. This CDR3 contains 16 residues. Germline assignment: CDR1 ENHRY and CDR2 SYGVKD. The CDR3 sequence is CAISDQGQPRRYGYTF. CDR3 in DNA: TGTGCCATCAGTGACCAAGGACAGCCCCGGAGGTATGGCTACACCTTC.

The V and J genes are TRBV5-1 and TRBJ2-2; 9 bases map to TRBD1. V was clipped by 5 bases and J by 7 bases; unmatched bases: 9. CDR1 SGHRS and CDR2 YFSETQ come from the germline V gene. This CDR3 comprises 15 residues. Here the CDR3 DNA reads TGCGCCAGCAGTTCGGGACAGGGTTTCGGCGGGGAGCTGTTTTTT. It specifies CASSSGQGFGGELFF.

V is TRBV7-8 and J is TRBJ1-4; TRBD1 matches at 8 bases. The germline gives CDR1 SGHVS, CDR2 FQNEAQ. V lost 5 bases to trimming and J lost 0 bases; unmatched junction nucleotides: 14. The CDR3 loop spans 19 amino acids. CDR3 amino acids: CASSPVGGQGASTNEKLFF. The DNA of the CDR3 is TGTGCCAGCAGCCCCGTGGGGGGGCAGGGGGCTTCAACTAATGAAAAACTGTTTTTT.

This chain links TRBV9 with TRBJ1-2; tentatively, D is TRBD1 (5 bases). CDR3 length: 13 amino acids. Germline V CDR1 and CDR2: SGDLS, YYNGEE. Trimming removed 5 bases from V and 4 bases from J, with 12 bases in between. This CDR3 reads CASRQEGTYGYTF. The CDR3 DNA reads as TGTGCCAGCAGGCAAGAGGGGACCTATGGCTACACCTTC.

The chain's CDR3 is CASSPTGRSEQYF. CDR3 DNA sequence: TGCGCCAGCAGCCCGACCGGACGTAGCGAGCAGTACTTC. The chain links TRBV5-1 to TRBJ2-7; no firm D call. Germline V lookup: CDR1 SGHRS, CDR2 YFSETQ. V lost 4 bases and J lost 6, with 14 bases in between. The CDR3 is 13 amino acids.

The CDR3 loop is CASSPGGLHQPQHF. Written as DNA, the CDR3 is TGTGCCAGCAGCCCCGGGGGTTTGCATCAGCCCCAGCATTTT. The rearrangement joins TRBV7-9 to TRBJ1-5; weak D call: TRBD1 (5 bases). The germline CDR1 and CDR2 sequences are SEHNR and FQNEAQ (reference sequence). The CDR3 is 14 residues long. V lost 5 bases to trimming and J lost 5 bases, with 13 bases between them.

The DNA for the CDR3 is TGTGCCCAAGACACAGGGGCTAACTATGGCTACACCTTC. This sequence encodes CAQDTGANYGYTF. The chain is built from TRBV30 and TRBJ1-2; 7 bases fit TRBD1. Germline CDR1 GTSNPN, CDR2 SVGIG (reference sequence). The length of the CDR3 is 13 residues. Trimming removed 8 bases from V and 0 bases from J; junction bases left unmatched: 6.